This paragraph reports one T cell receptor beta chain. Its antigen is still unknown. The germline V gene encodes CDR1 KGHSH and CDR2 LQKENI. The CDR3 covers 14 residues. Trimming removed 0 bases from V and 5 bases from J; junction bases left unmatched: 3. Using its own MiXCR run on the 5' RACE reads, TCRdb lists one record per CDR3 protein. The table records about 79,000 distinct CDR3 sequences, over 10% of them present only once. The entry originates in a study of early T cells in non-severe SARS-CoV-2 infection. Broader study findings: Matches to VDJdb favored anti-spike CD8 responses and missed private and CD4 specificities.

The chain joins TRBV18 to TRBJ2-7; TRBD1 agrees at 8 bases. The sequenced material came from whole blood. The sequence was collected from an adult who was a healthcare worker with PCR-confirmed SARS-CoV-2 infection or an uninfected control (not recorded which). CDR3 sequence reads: CASSPPAGGNEQYF. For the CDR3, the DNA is TGTGCCAGCTCACCACCTGCAGGGGGCAACGAGCAGTACTTC.